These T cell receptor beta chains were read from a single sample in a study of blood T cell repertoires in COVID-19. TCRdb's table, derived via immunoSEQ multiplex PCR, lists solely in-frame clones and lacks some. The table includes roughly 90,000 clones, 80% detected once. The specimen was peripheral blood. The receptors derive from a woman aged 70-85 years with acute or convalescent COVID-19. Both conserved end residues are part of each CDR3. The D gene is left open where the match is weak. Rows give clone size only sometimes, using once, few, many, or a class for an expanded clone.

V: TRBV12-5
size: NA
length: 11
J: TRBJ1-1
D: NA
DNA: TGTGCTAGTGGTTTCCGAGGTGAAGCTTTCTTT
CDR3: CASGFRGEAFF

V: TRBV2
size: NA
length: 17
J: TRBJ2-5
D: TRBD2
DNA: TGTGCCAGCAGTGATATCATCCTAGCGGGGGACCAAGAGACCCAGTACTTC
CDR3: CASSDIILAGDQETQYF

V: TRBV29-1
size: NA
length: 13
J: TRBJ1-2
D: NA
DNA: TGCAGCGTTGAAGGCCAAGGACTAAGTGGCTACACCTTC
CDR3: CSVEGQGLSGYTF

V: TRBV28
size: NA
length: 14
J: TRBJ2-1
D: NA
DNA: TGTGCCAGCAAGGAGGTAGGGTCCTACAATGAGCAGTTCTTC
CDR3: CASKEVGSYNEQFF

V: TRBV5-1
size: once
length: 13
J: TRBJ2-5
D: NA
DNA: TGCGCCAGCAGCTTGGTGGCAGGGGAGACCCAGTACTTC
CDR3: CASSLVAGETQYF

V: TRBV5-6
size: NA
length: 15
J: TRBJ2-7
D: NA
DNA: TGTGCCAGCAGCTTGTCTGCGGGGGCCCGCTACGAGCAGTACTTC
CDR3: CASSLSAGARYEQYF

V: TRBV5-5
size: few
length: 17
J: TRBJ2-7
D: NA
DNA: TGTGCCAGCAGCTCCCCGGGCTTGACGACAGGCTCGAACGAGCAGTACTTC
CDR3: CASSSPGLTTGSNEQYF

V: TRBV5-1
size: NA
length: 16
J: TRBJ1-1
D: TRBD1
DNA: TGCGCCAGCAGTTTTACCGGGACAGGGGGGAACACTGAAGCTTTCTTT
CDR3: CASSFTGTGGNTEAFF

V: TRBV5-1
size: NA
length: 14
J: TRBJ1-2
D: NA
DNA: TGCGCCAGCAGCTTTTCGGGAAGAAACTATGGCTACACCTTC
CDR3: CASSFSGRNYGYTF

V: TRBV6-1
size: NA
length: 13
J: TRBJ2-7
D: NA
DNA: TGTGCCAGCAGTGATGGCGGGGTGACGCCGCAGTACTTC
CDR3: CASSDGGVTPQYF

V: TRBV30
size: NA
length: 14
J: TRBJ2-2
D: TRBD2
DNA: TGTGCCTGGAGGACTAGCGGGAGTACCGGGGAGCTGTTTTTT
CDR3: CAWRTSGSTGELFF

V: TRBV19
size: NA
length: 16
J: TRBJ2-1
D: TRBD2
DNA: TGTGCCAGTAGTATGTCTAGCGGGACCTCCTACAATGAGCAGTTCTTC
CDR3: CASSMSSGTSYNEQFF

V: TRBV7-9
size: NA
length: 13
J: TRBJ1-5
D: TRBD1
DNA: TGTGCCAGCAGCTTAGCACAGGGGAAGCCCCAGCATTTT
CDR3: CASSLAQGKPQHF

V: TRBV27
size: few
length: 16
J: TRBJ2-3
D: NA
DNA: TGTGCCAGCAGTTTAGGTGCGGGATTACAAACAGATACGCAGTATTTT
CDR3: CASSLGAGLQTDTQYF

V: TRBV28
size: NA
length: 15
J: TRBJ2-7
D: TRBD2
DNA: TGTGCCAGCCAGAGTCAGGCTAGCGGGAATCACGAGCAGTACTTC
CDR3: CASQSQASGNHEQYF

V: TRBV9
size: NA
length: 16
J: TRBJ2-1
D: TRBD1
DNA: TGTGCCAGCAGCCTAAGGGGACAGGGCAACTACAATGAGCAGTTCTTC
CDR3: CASSLRGQGNYNEQFF

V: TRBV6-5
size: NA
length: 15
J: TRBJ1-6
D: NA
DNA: TGTGCCAGCAGTTCATCAGGGGTACGGAATTCACCCCTCCACTTT
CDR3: CASSSSGVRNSPLHF

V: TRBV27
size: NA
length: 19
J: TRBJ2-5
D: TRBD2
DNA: TGTGCCAGCAGTCCCGCCGGGACTAGCGGGGGGGCCTTTGAAAAGACCCAGTACTTC
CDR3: CASSPAGTSGGAFEKTQYF

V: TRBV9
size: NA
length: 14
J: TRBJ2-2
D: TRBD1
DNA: TGTGCCAGCAGCGCAGGGACAGAGACCGGGGAGCTGTTTTTT
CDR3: CASSAGTETGELFF